There are many counts of the clone carrying this T cell receptor (beta chain). Antigen unknown. Using constant-segment primers, 5'RACE produced TCR alpha and TCR beta cDNA libraries carrying sample barcodes and UMIs. TCRdb independently ran MiXCR on the 5' RACE reads; one entry per CDR3 protein. The sample gives roughly 340,000 distinct CDR3 sequences, 15% to 20% of which show up once; about 22% is in the top ten. This entry comes from a study of T-cell memory formation after mild COVID-19. Whole-study context: Among the donors, TCR clusters were largely specific to each donor. Study observations and caveats: Second-wave clones with a day 37 peak had unconfirmed SARS-CoV-2 specificity. Contracting clones from day 15 to 85 had balanced CD4/CD8; later expanders favoured CD4+.

V was shortened by 2 bases and J by 2 bases, with 7 bases between the two germline ends. The germline V gene encodes CDR1 SGHRS and CDR2 YFSETQ. This CDR3 has 13 amino acids. V is TRBV5-1 and J is TRBJ2-5; TRBD2 might be the D (6 bases). The source material was PBMCs or a T cell subset sorted from them (not recorded which). The sequence derives from a man between 18 and 35 years old who had mild COVID-19 (a few samples of this study predate the infection). Cell type and time point are not known. CDR3 nucleotides: TGCGCCAGCAGCTTCGGGGGACAAGAGACCCAGTACTTC. This translates into CASSFGGQETQYF.